This T cell receptor beta chain stems from a study of T cells in Graves' hyperthyroidism and ophthalmopathy. The investigators amplified TCR beta CDR3 regions from RNA transcripts. HTBI primers were employed in a first-round RT-PCR of the TCR CDR3. TCRdb analysed the multiplex PCR reads with MiXCR anew, one entry per CDR3 protein. The sample records a few hundred thousand distinct CDR3 sequences, 20% to 25% being singletons. On this clonotype itself: As yet, its antigen is unknown.

Study outcomes and limitations: The model identified upcoming ophthalmopathy a median about six months ahead of onset.

The PBMCs were taken from approximately 11 ml of fresh peripheral blood. The receptor's source is a woman in her 70s with Graves' ophthalmopathy. Sequencing was performed on blood.

The CDR3 coding sequence is TGTGCCAGCAGTTTAGTAGCTCCATCCTCTGGAAACACCATATATTTT. This translates into CASSLVAPSSGNTIYF. The rearrangement links TRBV28 to TRBJ1-3; D is uncertain. The V end lost 2 bases, the J end lost 0 bases, and 11 bases lay between the germline ends. Germline lookup yields CDR1 MDHEN and CDR2 SYDVKM. The length of the CDR3 is 16 residues.